Each of the 6 T cell receptor beta chains below was sequenced from the same sample in a study of identical twins. Via MiXCR, TCRdb re-called the 5' RACE reads, giving one row per CDR3 protein. The sample includes around 240,000 distinct CDR3 sequences, about 7.3% of them seen just once. The sample was also linked to a second study, of yellow fever vaccine responses in identical twins.

Sequenced material: memory (CD45RO+) T cells sorted from blood. Receptors were obtained from a woman younger than 35 in good health.

CDR3 DNA: TGCAGTGCTAGAGATACCAATTCACCCCTCCACTTT. It yields the protein CSARDTNSPLHF. The chain has TRBV20-1 and TRBJ1-6; D is unresolved. The length of the CDR3 is 12 residues. In germline, CDR1 is DFQATT, CDR2 SNEGSKA (reference sequence). Trimming left V 0 bases short and J 7 bases short, with 4 bases between.

This sequence joins TRBV2 and TRBJ2-1; 7 bases align to TRBD2. J gave up 7 bases and V 2 bases, and 5 bases lay outside the gene matches. CDR1 and CDR2 from the germline V gene are SNHLY and FYNNEI. The CDR3 contains 14 residues. This CDR3 reads CASSERGGGNEQFF. CDR3 DNA: TGTGCCAGCAGTGAACGCGGGGGAGGGAATGAGCAGTTCTTC.

The chain carries TRBV6-5 and TRBJ2-3, with D perhaps matching TRBD2 (6 bases). The CDR3 contains 15 residues. Germline CDR1 and CDR2: MNHEY and SVGAGI. Trimming left V 1 base short and J 4 bases short, with 12 bases between. The CDR3 reads CASSYYQGGADTQYF. The CDR3 nucleotides read TGTGCCAGCAGTTACTACCAAGGAGGGGCAGATACGCAGTATTTT.

This clonotype was picked up many times. The chain links TRBV12-3 or TRBV12-4 to TRBJ1-1, with D unresolved. This CDR3 is 14 amino acids long. The V end lost 2 bases, the J end lost 2 bases, and 9 bases lay between the germline ends. The CDR3 sequence is CASSLTTLNTEAFF. The DNA of the CDR3 is TGTGCCAGCAGTTTAACCACTTTAAACACTGAAGCTTTCTTT.

This clonotype was observed many times. The chain uses TRBV7-3 and TRBJ2-1; a possible D gene is TRBD2 (5 bases). The germline CDR1 and CDR2 sequences are SGHTA and FQGTGA. The CDR3 consists of 16 residues. V was trimmed by 0 bases and J by 0 bases, leaving 9 bases between them. Written as DNA, the CDR3 is TGTGCCAGCAGCTTAACGTATGCGGGCTCCTACAATGAGCAGTTCTTC. Translated, it gives CASSLTYAGSYNEQFF.

This clonotype was counted many times. This chain joins TRBV5-1 and TRBJ2-3; TRBD2 matches at 8 bases. This CDR3 contains 16 residues. Germline CDR1 and CDR2: SGHRS and YFSETQ. The trim removed 1 base at V and 8 bases at J, leaving 12 bases unmatched. CDR3 in amino acids: CASSLRFSGASGTQYF. The CDR3 DNA sequence: TGCGCCAGCAGCTTGCGGTTTAGCGGGGCCTCCGGTACGCAGTATTTT.